One sample yielded the 28 T cell receptor beta chains listed below, sequenced in a study of blood T cell repertoires in COVID-19. TCRdb keeps only in-frame clones here, not all; method: immunoSEQ multiplex PCR. The profile shows a few hundred thousand clones, roughly 90% of them singletons. The sequenced sample consisted of peripheral blood. The source is a woman aged 55-75 years with COVID-19, enrolled during active disease.

The V and J genes are TRBV30 and TRBJ2-7; D possibly corresponds to TRBD1 (5 bases). Trimming cost V 3 bases and J 0 bases, with 15 bases left between them. Germline CDR1 and CDR2: GTSNPN and SVGIG (reference sequence). This CDR3 region has 15 residues. DNA of the CDR3: TGTGCCTGGAGCTCAAAGGACACCGGCTCCTACGAGCAGTACTTC. Its translation: CAWSSKDTGSYEQYF.

The chain joins TRBV3-1 (or the pseudogene TRBV3-2) to TRBJ1-1, with a possible D match to TRBD1 (6 bases). The CDR3 runs to 15 residues. Between the trimmed V and J ends, which lost 3 bases and 10 bases, there was a span of 21 bases. CDR1 and CDR2 (germline): LGHDT, YNNKEL (reference sequence). CDR3 nucleotides: TGTGCCAGCAGCCACAAGGGGGGAGGGGGACGCGTAGCTTTCTTT. The encoded protein is CASSHKGGGGRVAFF.

The V gene is TRBV6-5, the J gene TRBJ1-1, with D possibly TRBD1 on 5 matching bases. Trimming left V 2 bases short and J 0 bases short, with 13 bases between. This CDR3 has 16 residues. The germline V gene encodes CDR1 MNHEY and CDR2 SVGAGI. The CDR3 reads CASSYGGGTMNTEAFF. The CDR3 DNA sequence: TGTGCCAGCAGTTACGGGGGGGGAACCATGAACACTGAAGCTTTCTTT.

The J gene is TRBJ1-1, the V gene TRBV6-5; a possible D gene is TRBD1 (6 bases). CDR3 length: 16 amino acids. V lost 0 bases and J 1 base, leaving 12 bases between the germline ends. Germline CDR1 is MNHEY and CDR2 is SVGAGI. The CDR3 loop is CASSYSIGGANTEAFF. Here the CDR3 DNA reads TGTGCCAGCAGTTACTCGATAGGGGGAGCGAACACTGAAGCTTTCTTT.

The genes are TRBV6-4 and TRBJ2-4, with 8 bases identical to TRBD1. Losses at the gene ends were 6 bases for V and 0 bases for J; bases not matched to a gene: 7. The CDR3 is 16 residues long. Germline lookup yields CDR1 MRHNA and CDR2 SNTAGT. The CDR3 DNA reads as TGTGCCAGCAGCCCTGGACAGGGAATAGCCAAAAACATTCAGTACTTC. Protein sequence: CASSPGQGIAKNIQYF.

This chain uses TRBV6-5 with TRBJ1-4; maybe TRBD1 (5 bases). There are 15 residues in the CDR3. Germline V CDR1 and CDR2: MNHEY, SVGAGI. Trimming shortened V by 5 bases and J by 8 bases, and 18 bases separated the two germline ends. CDR3 region: CASSQGLSGVEKLFF. DNA of the CDR3: TGTGCCAGCAGTCAGGGACTCTCGGGGGTGGAAAAACTGTTTTTT.

This chain joins TRBV3-1 (or the pseudogene TRBV3-2) and TRBJ1-4; 10 bases match TRBD1. Trimming at V came to 6 bases and at J to 8 bases, leaving 6 bases not matched to a gene. Germline V lookup: CDR1 LGHDT, CDR2 YNNKEL (reference sequence). The CDR3 spans 14 residues. The CDR3 sequence is CASRRQGAEEKLFF. The CDR3 region has the DNA TGTGCCAGCAGACGACAGGGGGCAGAGGAAAAACTGTTTTTT.

The CDR3 sequence is CASSVAATSGGPDTQYF. DNA for the CDR3: TGTGCCAGCAGCGTAGCCGCGACTAGCGGAGGACCAGATACGCAGTATTTT. The chain employs TRBV9 and TRBJ2-3, with 9 nucleotides matching TRBD2. Per the germline V gene, CDR1 is SGDLS and CDR2 is YYNGEE. This CDR3 region has 17 residues. Trimming removed 0 bases from V and 4 bases from J; junction bases left unmatched: 9. The whole variable domain, remainder taken from reference TRBV9 and TRBJ2-3, is DSGVTQTPKHLITATGQRVTLRCSPRSGDLSVYWYQQSLDQGLQFLIQYYNGEERAKGNILERFSAQQFPDLHSELNLSSLELGDSALYFCASSVAATSGGPDTQYFGPGTRLTVL.

This clone was seen only once. The DNA of the CDR3 is TGTGCCTGGAGTGTAATCCCTGGAGCCTATGGCTACACCTTC. Translating gives CAWSVIPGAYGYTF. The chain couples TRBV30 to TRBJ1-2; D call uncertain. CDR1 GTSNPN and CDR2 SVGIG come from the germline V gene (reference sequence). The CDR3 has 14 amino acids. Trimming cost V 0 bases and J 4 bases, with 12 bases left between them.

The chain is built from TRBV2 and TRBJ1-5; 7 bases are shared with TRBD1. There are 16 residues in the CDR3. Trimming took 5 bases from V and 3 from J; bases not matched to a gene: 10. Germline CDR1 reads SNHLY; CDR2 reads FYNNEI. CDR3 nucleotide sequence: TGTGCCAGCAGTCGGATCGACAGGGCGTTCAATCAGCCCCAGCATTTT. Translated: CASSRIDRAFNQPQHF. Variable domain in full (rest from reference TRBV2 and TRBJ1-5): EPEVTQTPSHQVTQMGQEVILRCVPISNHLYFYWYRQILGQKVEFLVSFYNNEISEKSEIFDDQFSVERPDGSNFTLKIRSTKLEDSAMYFCASSRIDRAFNQPQHFGDGTRLSIL.

The CDR3 loop is CASSPESPHRGNTIYF. CDR3 coding DNA: TGCGCCAGCAGCCCCGAGAGTCCCCACCGGGGAAACACCATATATTTT. J is TRBJ1-3 and V is TRBV5-1, with no clear D. The CDR3 extends over 16 amino acids. Per the germline V gene, CDR1 is SGHRS and CDR2 is YFSETQ. Trimming removed 4 bases from V and 4 bases from J, with 18 bases in between.

Here the CDR3 reads CASSTVGGRETQYF. Here the CDR3 DNA reads TGTGCCAGCAGCACCGTGGGGGGTAGGGAGACCCAGTACTTC. The genes are TRBV3-1 (or the pseudogene TRBV3-2) and TRBJ2-5, with D possibly matching TRBD2 (6 bases). V lost 5 bases to trimming and J lost 5 bases, with 15 bases between them. This CDR3 region has 14 residues. The germline CDR1 and CDR2 sequences are LGHDT and YNNKEL (reference sequence).

The chain joins TRBV19 to TRBJ1-5; the match to TRBD1 covers 8 bases. CDR3 length equals 17 residues. V gave up 7 bases and J gave up 0 bases; unmatched junction bases: 11. The germline V gene encodes CDR1 LNHDA and CDR2 SQIVND (reference sequence). CDR3 in DNA: TGTGCCAGTACCGAAAACAGGGGGAAGGGTAGCAATCAGCCCCAGCATTTT. Its translation: CASTENRGKGSNQPQHF.

The chain is built from TRBV6-5 and TRBJ1-6, with 9 bases fitting TRBD1. J was trimmed by 10 bases and V by 5 bases; bases with no gene match: 3. The CDR3 has 13 amino acids. Germline CDR1 reads MNHEY; CDR2 reads SVGAGI. The DNA for the CDR3 is TGTGCCAGCAGTACAGGGGGCGAATCACCCCTCCACTTT. Translating gives CASSTGGESPLHF.

This clone was seen only a few times. V usage is TRBV2 and J usage is TRBJ1-5; D is perhaps TRBD1 (5 bases). V was trimmed by 4 bases and J by 2 bases, leaving 9 bases between them. The length of the CDR3 is 14 residues. The V gene's germline CDR1 is SNHLY and CDR2 FYNNEI. CDR3 region: CASSVRGGNQPQHF. For the CDR3, the DNA is TGTGCCAGCAGTGTGCGGGGCGGCAATCAGCCCCAGCATTTT.

This chain links TRBV6-1 with TRBJ2-7; TRBD1 matches 7 bases. This CDR3 is 13 amino acids long. J lost 1 base, V lost 8 bases, and 5 bases had no gene match. The germline V gene has CDR1 MNHNS and CDR2 SASEGT. CDR3 protein: CASSRQGSYEQYF. The CDR3 nucleotides are TGTGCCAGCTCCCGACAGGGTTCCTACGAGCAGTACTTC.

The rearrangement joins TRBV11-2 to TRBJ2-5; the D is unclear. The CDR3 is 13 residues long. The germline V gene encodes CDR1 SGHAT and CDR2 FQNNGV. With 3 bases removed from V and 1 base from J, the gap between germline ends came to 6 bases. The CDR3 is CASSFASQETQYF. CDR3 DNA: TGTGCCAGCAGCTTCGCCAGCCAAGAGACCCAGTACTTC. Combining the CDR3 with reference TRBV11-2 and TRBJ2-5 gives the whole variable domain EAGVAQSPRYKIIEKRQSVAFWCNPISGHATLYWYQQILGQGPKLLIQFQNNGVVDDSQLPKDRFSAERLKGVDSTLKIQPAKLEDSAVYLCASSFASQETQYFGPGTRLLVL.

The table lists this clone with a count of one. The gene calls are TRBV15 and TRBJ1-5; no clear D gene. The CDR3 consists of 12 residues. V lost 4 bases, J lost 4 bases, and 5 bases lay in between. Germline CDR1 is LNHNV and CDR2 is YYDKDF (reference sequence). In DNA form, the CDR3 reads TGTGCCACCAGCACCGGGAATCAGCCCCAGCATTTT. Translation gives CATSTGNQPQHF.

The chain combines TRBV2 with TRBJ1-1; D perhaps matches TRBD1 (5 bases). Germline loops: CDR1 SNHLY, CDR2 FYNNEI. The V gene lost 2 bases and the J gene lost 5 bases, with 12 bases spanning the gap. This CDR3 has 14 amino acids. The CDR3: CASSEKGALTEAFF. The CDR3 coding sequence is TGTGCCAGCAGTGAAAAAGGGGCGCTGACTGAAGCTTTCTTT.

In its sample, this clone was seen a few times. The J gene is TRBJ1-4, the V gene TRBV20-1, with D possibly being TRBD1 (5 bases). Trimming took 3 bases from V and 8 from J, leaving 19 bases between them. Germline lookup yields CDR1 DFQATT and CDR2 SNEGSKA (reference sequence). This CDR3 has 15 amino acids. The CDR3 is CSASSPGRGDEKLFF. In nucleotides, the CDR3 is TGCAGTGCTAGTAGTCCGGGTCGGGGGGACGAAAAACTGTTTTTT.

This clone showed up just once. This chain connects TRBV7-9 to TRBJ2-7, with 7 bases that match TRBD1. Germline CDR1 SEHNR, CDR2 FQNEAQ (reference sequence). The V gene end was trimmed by 4 bases and the J gene end by 7 bases; junction bases not matched to a gene: 13. The CDR3 loop spans 15 amino acids. CDR3 sequence reads: CASSSGQVALDEQYF. Written as DNA, the CDR3 is TGTGCCAGCAGCTCAGGACAGGTGGCTTTAGATGAGCAGTACTTC.

The chain links TRBV5-1 to TRBJ1-3, with D possibly matching TRBD1 (5 bases). Trimming pared 1 base from V and 8 bases from J, leaving 7 bases between. Germline V lookup: CDR1 SGHRS, CDR2 YFSETQ. The CDR3 runs 12 residues. The CDR3 DNA reads as TGCGCCAGCAGCTTGAGGGGTGACACCATATATTTT. Translating it yields CASSLRGDTIYF.

The chain is built from TRBV5-1 and TRBJ2-7, with TRBD1 matching over 7 bases. CDR1 is SGHRS and CDR2 is YFSETQ in the germline V gene. The junction had 4 bases not matched to a gene; V was cut back by 4 bases and J by 6 bases. This CDR3 has 12 residues. The CDR3 loop reads CASSRDRGEQYF. The CDR3 DNA follows: TGCGCCAGCAGCCGGGACAGAGGCGAGCAGTACTTC.

This rearrangement joins TRBV4-1 to TRBJ2-3; 9 nucleotides line up with TRBD2. Trimming cost V 5 bases and J 0 bases; bases outside gene matches: 12. The CDR3 runs to 18 residues. Germline CDR1 reads MGHRA; CDR2 reads YSYEKL. The CDR3 bases are TGCGCCAGCAGCACTGTCCCGGGACTAGCTGGGAGCACAGATACGCAGTATTTT. It encodes CASSTVPGLAGSTDTQYF.

The chain links TRBV15 to TRBJ1-6; the D gene is possibly TRBD1 (5 bases). The CDR3 extends over 14 amino acids. In germline, CDR1 is LNHNV, CDR2 YYDKDF (reference sequence). Trimming removed 6 bases at V and 7 bases at J, with 13 bases between. The CDR3 loop is CATSLLQENSPLHF. The CDR3 DNA reads TGTGCCACCAGTCTCCTACAGGAGAATTCACCCCTCCACTTT.

V gene TRBV4-1 combines with J gene TRBJ2-5; 7 bases line up with TRBD2. Looked up from germline, CDR1 is MGHRA and CDR2 is YSYEKL. V was pared by 0 bases and J by 5 bases, with 6 bases of the junction left unmatched. There are 15 residues in the CDR3. CDR3 loop: CASSQEGRVWETQYF. The CDR3 coding sequence is TGCGCCAGCAGCCAAGAAGGGAGGGTTTGGGAGACCCAGTACTTC.

V is TRBV6-5 and J is TRBJ1-1; 7 bases match TRBD1. Germline assignment: CDR1 MNHEY and CDR2 SVGAGI. The ends lost 2 bases at V and 6 bases at J; junction bases unmatched: 6. CDR3 length: 14 amino acids. CDR3 nucleotide sequence: TGTGCCAGCAGTTACCTGGGACAGTCTCCTGAAGCTTTCTTT. Protein product: CASSYLGQSPEAFF.

The chain couples TRBV7-5 to TRBJ1-2; TRBD1 is the table's D call and was not checked against the DNA. TRBV7-5 is flagged as a pseudogene. The CDR3 sequence is 15 residues long. CDR3 residues: CARSCGRQGALGYTF. The CDR3 DNA sequence: TGTGCCAGAAGCTGTGGCAGACAGGGGGCGCTTGGCTACACCTTC.